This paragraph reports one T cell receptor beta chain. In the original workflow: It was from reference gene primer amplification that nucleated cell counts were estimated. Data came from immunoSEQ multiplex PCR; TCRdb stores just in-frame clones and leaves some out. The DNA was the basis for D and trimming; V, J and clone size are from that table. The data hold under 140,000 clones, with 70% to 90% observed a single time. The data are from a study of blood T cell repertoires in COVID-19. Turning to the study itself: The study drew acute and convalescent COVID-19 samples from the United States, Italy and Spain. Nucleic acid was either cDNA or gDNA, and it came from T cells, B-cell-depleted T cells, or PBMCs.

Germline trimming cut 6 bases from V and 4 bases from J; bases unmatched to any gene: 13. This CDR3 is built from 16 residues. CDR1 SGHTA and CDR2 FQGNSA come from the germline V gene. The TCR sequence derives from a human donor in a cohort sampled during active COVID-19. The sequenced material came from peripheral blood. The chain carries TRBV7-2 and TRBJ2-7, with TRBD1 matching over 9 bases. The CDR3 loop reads CASSSFGSGQGYEQYF. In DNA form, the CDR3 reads TGTGCCAGCAGTTCCTTCGGGAGCGGACAGGGGTACGAGCAGTACTTC.